This entry describes one T cell receptor (beta chain). This CDR3 contains 16 residues. The V end was cut by 7 bases, the J end by 0 bases, with 18 bases between. Germline CDR1 reads SGHTA; CDR2 reads FQGNSA. The sample comes from a study of T cells after yellow fever vaccination. TCRdb called the 5' RACE reads again in MiXCR, with one record for every CDR3 protein. Here the sample spans more than 35,000 distinct CDR3 sequences, under 8% being singletons. This chain connects TRBV7-2 to TRBJ1-1; D is undetermined. The starting material was CD8+ T cells not binding an NS4B(214-222) dextramer, sorted from PBMCs, obtained 45 days after the yellow fever booster vaccination. This receptor was identified in a man aged 25-40 years who received the YFV17D yellow fever vaccine. CDR3 nucleotides: TGTGCCAGCACCAAGGCGATTAGGTCGATGAACACTGAAGCTTTCTTT. This gives the protein CASTKAIRSMNTEAFF.